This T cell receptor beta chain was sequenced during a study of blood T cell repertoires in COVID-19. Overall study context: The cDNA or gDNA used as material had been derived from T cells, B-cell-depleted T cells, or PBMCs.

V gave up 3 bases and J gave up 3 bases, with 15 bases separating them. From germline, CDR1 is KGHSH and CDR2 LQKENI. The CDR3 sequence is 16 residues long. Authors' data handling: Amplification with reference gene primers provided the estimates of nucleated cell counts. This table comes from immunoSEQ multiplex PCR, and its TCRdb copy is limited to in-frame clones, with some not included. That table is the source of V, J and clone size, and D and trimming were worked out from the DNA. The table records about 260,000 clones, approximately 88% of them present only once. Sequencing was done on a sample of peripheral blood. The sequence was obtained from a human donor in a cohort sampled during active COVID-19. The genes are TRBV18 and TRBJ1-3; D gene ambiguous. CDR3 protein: CASSPLTEGGGNTIYF. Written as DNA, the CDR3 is TGTGCCAGCTCACCCCTAACAGAGGGTGGTGGAAACACCATATATTTT.